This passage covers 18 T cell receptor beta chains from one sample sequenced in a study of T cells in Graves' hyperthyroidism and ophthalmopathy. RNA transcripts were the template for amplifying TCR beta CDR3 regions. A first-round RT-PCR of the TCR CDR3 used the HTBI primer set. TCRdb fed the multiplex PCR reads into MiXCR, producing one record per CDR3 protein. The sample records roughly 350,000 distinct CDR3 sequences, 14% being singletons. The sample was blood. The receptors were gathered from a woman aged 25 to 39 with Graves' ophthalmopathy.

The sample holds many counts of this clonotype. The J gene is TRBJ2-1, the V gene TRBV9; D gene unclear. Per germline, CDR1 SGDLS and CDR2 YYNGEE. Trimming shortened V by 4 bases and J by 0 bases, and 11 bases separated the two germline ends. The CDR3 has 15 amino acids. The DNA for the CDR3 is TGTGCCAGCAGCCCCCGGTCGAGCTCCTACAATGAGCAGTTCTTC. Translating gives CASSPRSSSYNEQFF.

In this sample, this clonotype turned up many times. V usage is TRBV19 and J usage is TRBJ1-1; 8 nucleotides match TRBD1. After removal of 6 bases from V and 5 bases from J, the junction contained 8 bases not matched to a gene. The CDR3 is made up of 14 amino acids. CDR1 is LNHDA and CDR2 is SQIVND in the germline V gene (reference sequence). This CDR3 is CASRSQGAGTEAFF. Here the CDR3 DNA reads TGTGCCAGTAGGAGTCAGGGGGCAGGTACTGAAGCTTTCTTT.

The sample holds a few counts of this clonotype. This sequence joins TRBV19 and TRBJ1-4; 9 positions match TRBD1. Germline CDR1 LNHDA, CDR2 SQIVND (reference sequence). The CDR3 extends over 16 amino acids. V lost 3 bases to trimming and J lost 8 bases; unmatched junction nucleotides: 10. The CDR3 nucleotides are TGTGCCAGTAGTATGCCCACGGGACAGGGATTGGAAAAACTGTTTTTT. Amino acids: CASSMPTGQGLEKLFF.

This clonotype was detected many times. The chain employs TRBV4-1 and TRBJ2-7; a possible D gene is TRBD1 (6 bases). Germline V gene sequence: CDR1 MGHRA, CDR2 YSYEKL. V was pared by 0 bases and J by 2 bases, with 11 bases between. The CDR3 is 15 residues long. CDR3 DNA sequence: TGCGCCAGCAGCCAAGAAACAGGGTTCCCCTACGAGCAGTACTTC. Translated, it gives CASSQETGFPYEQYF.

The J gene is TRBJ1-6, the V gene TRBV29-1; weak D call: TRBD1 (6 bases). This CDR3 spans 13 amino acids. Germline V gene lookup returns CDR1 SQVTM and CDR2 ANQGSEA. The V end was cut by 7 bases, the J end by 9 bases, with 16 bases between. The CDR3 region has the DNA TGCAGCGCCGGGTCAGGGGTCGGTTCACCCCTCCACTTT. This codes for CSAGSGVGSPLHF.

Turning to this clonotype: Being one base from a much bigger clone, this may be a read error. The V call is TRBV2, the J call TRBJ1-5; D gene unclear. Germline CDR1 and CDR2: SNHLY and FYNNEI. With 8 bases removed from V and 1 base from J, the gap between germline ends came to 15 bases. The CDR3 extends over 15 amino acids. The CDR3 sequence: CASVGRSRSNQPQHF. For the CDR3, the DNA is TGTGCCAGCGTTGGGCGTAGCAGAAGCAATCAGCCCCAGCATTTT.

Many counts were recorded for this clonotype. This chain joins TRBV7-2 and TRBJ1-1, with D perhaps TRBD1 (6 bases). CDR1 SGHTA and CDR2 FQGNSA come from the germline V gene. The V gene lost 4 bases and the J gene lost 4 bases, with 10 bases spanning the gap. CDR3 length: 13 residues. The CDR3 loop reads CASSSRTATEAFF. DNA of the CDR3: TGTGCCAGCAGCTCCCGGACAGCCACTGAAGCTTTCTTT.

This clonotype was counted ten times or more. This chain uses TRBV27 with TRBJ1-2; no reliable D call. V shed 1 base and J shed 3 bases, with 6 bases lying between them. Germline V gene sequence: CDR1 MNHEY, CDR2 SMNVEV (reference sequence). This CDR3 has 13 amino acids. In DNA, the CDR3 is TGTGCCAGCAGTTTATTCCCAGACTATGGCTACACCTTC. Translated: CASSLFPDYGYTF.

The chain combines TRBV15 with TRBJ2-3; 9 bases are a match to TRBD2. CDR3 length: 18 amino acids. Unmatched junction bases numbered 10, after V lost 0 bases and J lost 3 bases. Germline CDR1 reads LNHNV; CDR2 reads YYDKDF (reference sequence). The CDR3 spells CATSRDAGGPESTDTQYF. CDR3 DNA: TGTGCCACCAGCAGAGACGCGGGGGGGCCAGAGTCGACAGATACGCAGTATTTT.

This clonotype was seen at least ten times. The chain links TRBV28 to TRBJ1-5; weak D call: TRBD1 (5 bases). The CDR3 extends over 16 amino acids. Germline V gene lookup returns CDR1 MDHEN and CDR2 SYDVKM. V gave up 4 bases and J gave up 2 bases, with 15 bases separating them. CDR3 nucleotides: TGTGCCAGCAGTTCCAACTTCGGGGGTCGCAATCAGCCCCAGCATTTT. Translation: CASSSNFGGRNQPQHF.

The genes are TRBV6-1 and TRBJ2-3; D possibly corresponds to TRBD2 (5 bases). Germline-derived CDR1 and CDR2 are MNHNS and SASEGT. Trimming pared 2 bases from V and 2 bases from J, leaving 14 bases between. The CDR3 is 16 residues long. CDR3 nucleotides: TGTGCCAGCAGTGAACAGGCGGGTGTCTACACAGATACGCAGTATTTT. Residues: CASSEQAGVYTDTQYF.

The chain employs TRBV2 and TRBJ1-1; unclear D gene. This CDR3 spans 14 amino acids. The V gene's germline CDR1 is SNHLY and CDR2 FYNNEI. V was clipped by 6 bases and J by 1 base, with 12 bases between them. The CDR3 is CASRKGGRNTEAFF. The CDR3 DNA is TGTGCCAGCAGGAAGGGTGGTCGGAACACTGAAGCTTTCTTT.

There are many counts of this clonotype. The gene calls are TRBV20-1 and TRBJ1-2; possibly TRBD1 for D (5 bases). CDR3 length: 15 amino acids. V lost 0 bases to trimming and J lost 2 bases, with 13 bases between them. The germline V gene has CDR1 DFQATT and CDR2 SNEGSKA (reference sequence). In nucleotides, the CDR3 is TGCAGTGCTAGAGATAGCATGGGGGAAAACTATGGCTACACCTTC. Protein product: CSARDSMGENYGYTF.

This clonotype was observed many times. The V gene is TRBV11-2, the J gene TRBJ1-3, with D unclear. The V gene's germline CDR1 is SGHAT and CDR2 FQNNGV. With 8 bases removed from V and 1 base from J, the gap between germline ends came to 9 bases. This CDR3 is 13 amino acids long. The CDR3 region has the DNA TGTGCCAGCGGGGTGGGTTCTGGAAACACCATATATTTT. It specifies CASGVGSGNTIYF. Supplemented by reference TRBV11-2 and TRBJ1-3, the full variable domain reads EAGVAQSPRYKIIEKRQSVAFWCNPISGHATLYWYQQILGQGPKLLIQFQNNGVVDDSQLPKDRFSAERLKGVDSTLKIQPAKLEDSAVYLCASGVGSGNTIYFGEGSWLTVV.

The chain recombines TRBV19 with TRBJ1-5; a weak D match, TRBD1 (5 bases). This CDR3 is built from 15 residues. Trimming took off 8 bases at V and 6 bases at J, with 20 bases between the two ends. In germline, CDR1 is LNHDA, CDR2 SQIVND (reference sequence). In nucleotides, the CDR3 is TGTGCCAGTTACAACACGGGGGAATTGAGTCAGCCCCAGCATTTT. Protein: CASYNTGELSQPQHF.

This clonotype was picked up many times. In DNA form, the CDR3 reads TGTGCCTGGGGACCCCGGGGCCTTAACTATGGCTACACCTTC. This gives the protein CAWGPRGLNYGYTF. The chain employs TRBV30 and TRBJ1-2, with D perhaps matching TRBD1 (5 bases). The V gene's germline CDR1 is GTSNPN and CDR2 SVGIG (reference sequence). V was clipped by 5 bases and J by 1 base, with 14 bases between them. This CDR3 has 14 amino acids.

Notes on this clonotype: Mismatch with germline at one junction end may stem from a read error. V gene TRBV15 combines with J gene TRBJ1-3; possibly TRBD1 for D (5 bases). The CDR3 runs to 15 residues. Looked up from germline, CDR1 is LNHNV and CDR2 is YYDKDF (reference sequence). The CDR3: CAISRDPLSGNTIYF. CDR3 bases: TGTGCCATCAGCCGGGACCCACTCTCTGGAAACACCATATATTTT.

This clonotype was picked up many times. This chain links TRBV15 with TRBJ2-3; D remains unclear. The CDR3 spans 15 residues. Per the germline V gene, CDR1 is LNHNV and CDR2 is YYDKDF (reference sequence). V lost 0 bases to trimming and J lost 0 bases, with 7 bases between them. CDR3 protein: CATSRDRSSTDTQYF. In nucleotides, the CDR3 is TGTGCCACCAGCAGAGACAGGTCTAGCACAGATACGCAGTATTTT.